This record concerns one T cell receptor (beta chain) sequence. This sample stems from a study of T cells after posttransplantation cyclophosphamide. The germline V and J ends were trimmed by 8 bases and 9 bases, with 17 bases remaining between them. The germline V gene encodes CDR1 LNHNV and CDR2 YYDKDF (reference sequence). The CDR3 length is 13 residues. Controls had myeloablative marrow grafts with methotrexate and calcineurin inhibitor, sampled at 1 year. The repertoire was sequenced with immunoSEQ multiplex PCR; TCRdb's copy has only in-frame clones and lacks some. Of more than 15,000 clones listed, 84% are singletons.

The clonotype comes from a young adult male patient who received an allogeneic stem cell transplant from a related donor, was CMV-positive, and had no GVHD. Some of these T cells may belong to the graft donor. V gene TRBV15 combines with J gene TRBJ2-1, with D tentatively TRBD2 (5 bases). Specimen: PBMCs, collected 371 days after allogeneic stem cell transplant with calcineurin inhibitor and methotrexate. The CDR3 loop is CATQASGGSEQFF. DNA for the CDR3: TGTGCCACCCAAGCAAGCGGAGGAAGTGAGCAGTTCTTC.